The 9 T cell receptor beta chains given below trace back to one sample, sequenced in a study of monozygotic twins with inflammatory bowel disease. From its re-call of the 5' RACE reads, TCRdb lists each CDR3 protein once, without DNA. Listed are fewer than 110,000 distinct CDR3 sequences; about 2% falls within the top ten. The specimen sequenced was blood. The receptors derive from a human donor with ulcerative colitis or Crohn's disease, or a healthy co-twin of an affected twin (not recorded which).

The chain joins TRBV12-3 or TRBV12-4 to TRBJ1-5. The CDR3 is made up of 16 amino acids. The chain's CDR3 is CASSLMGPESNQPQHF.

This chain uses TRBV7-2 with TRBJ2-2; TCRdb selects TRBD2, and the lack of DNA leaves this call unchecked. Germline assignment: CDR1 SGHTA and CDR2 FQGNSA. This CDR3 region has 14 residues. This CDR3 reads CATAGGRWTGELFF. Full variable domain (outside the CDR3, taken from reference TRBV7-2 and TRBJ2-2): GAGVSQSPSNKVTEKGKDVELRCDPISGHTALYWYRQSLGQGLEFLIYFQGNSAPDKSGLPSDRFSAERTGGSVSTLTIQRTQQEDSAVYLCATAGGRWTGELFFGEGSRLTVL.

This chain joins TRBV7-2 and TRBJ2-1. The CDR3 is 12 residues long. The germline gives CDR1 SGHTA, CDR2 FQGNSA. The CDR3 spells CASSPEPNEQFF.

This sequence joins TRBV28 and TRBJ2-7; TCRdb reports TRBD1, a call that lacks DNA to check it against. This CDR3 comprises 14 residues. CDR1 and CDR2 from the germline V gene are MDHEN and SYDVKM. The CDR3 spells CASTFGDRVHEQYF.

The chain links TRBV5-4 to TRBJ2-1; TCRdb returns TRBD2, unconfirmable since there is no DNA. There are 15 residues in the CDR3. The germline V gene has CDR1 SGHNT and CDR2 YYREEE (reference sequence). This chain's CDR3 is CASSFGTSGATEQFF.

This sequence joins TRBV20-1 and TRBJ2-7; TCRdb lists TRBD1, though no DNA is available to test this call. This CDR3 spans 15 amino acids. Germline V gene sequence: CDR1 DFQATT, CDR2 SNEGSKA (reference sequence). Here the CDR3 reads CSARDTPGTAYEQYF.

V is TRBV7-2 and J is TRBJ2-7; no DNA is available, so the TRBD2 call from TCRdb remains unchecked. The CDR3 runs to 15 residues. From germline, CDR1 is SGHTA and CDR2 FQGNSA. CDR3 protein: CASSYRTSGAQGQYF.

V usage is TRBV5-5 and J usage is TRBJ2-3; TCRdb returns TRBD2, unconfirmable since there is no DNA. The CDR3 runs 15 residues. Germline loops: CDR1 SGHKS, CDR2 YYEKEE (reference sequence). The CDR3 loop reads CASSPRTSEADTQYF.

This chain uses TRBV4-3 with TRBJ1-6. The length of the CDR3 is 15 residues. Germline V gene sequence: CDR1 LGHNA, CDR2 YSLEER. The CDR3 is CASSQDRKGRTPLHF.